Detailed here is one TCR beta chain. These data belong to a study of response to subunit inactivated influenza vaccine. Germline loops: CDR1 DFQATT, CDR2 SNEGSKA (reference sequence). The CDR3 has 15 amino acids. Unmatched junction bases numbered 13, after V lost 6 bases and J lost 2 bases. TCRdb processed the RT-PCR reads anew with MiXCR; each CDR3 protein has one entry. The table includes about half a million distinct CDR3 sequences, 25% detected once. The sequences come from CD4+ T cells sorted from PBMCs, collected roughly 5 days after vaccination. The chain combines TRBV20-1 with TRBJ2-7; 7 nucleotides match TRBD2. The sequence derives from a middle-aged man who received an inactivated influenza vaccine. The CDR3 here is CSADPDGGSAYEQYF. The DNA of the CDR3 is TGCAGTGCGGACCCGGACGGGGGGAGCGCCTACGAGCAGTACTTC.